These 26 T cell receptor beta chains came from one sample sequenced in a study of shared clonotypes between healthy human individuals (dated by TCRdb to about 2020). To prepare the library, the immunoSEQ multiplex PCR assay was applied. TCRdb re-hosts the immuneACCESS table, in-frame sequences only. Its copies lack some clones; in the studies checked, an unresolved V gene accounts for under half of them, and the cause for the rest is not known. The sample table shows about 1.5 million clones, and 95% to 99% are seen once. Around 0.45% of the sample lies in the top ten. Sequenced: naive CD4+ T cells sorted from blood. In light of the paper, this sample's cell subset or site label describes: CD45RA+ positively selected. These receptors were obtained from a young man in good health.

The V call is TRBV11-2, the J call TRBJ1-1; TRBD1 might be the D (6 bases). Germline V gene data show CDR1 as SGHAT and CDR2 as FQNNGV. The V end was cut by 2 bases, the J end by 5 bases, with 15 bases between. CDR3 size: 15 residues. CDR3 protein: CASSLRPRGNTEAFF. Written as DNA, the CDR3 is TGTGCCAGCAGCTTACGGCCGAGGGGGAATACTGAAGCTTTCTTT.

The V and J genes are TRBV5-4 and TRBJ2-5; D unclear. Germline V gene sequence: CDR1 SGHNT, CDR2 YYREEE (reference sequence). This CDR3 comprises 14 residues. Deletions cut 2 bases from V and 2 bases from J, with 10 bases between. The CDR3 DNA reads as TGTGCCAGCAGCTTAGCCTCACGTCAAGAGACCCAGTACTTC. Its translation: CASSLASRQETQYF. The whole variable domain, filled in from reference TRBV5-4 and TRBJ2-5, reads ETGVTQSPTHLIKTRGQQVTLRCSSQSGHNTVSWYQQALGQGPQFIFQYYREEENGRGNFPPRFSGLQFPNYSSELNVNALELDDSALYLCASSLASRQETQYFGPGTRLLVL.

To note about this clone: The sample carries other DNA sequences with the same CDR3. The chain is built from TRBV5-4 and TRBJ1-1; D unresolved. V was cut by 1 base and J by 3 bases, with 4 bases left in between. CDR1 and CDR2 (germline): SGHNT, YYREEE (reference sequence). The CDR3 is 12 amino acids. This CDR3 reads CASSLPDTEAFF. The CDR3 DNA reads TGTGCCAGCAGCTTGCCCGACACTGAAGCTTTCTTT. Full variable domain (remainder filled in from reference TRBV5-4 and TRBJ1-1): ETGVTQSPTHLIKTRGQQVTLRCSSQSGHNTVSWYQQALGQGPQFIFQYYREEENGRGNFPPRFSGLQFPNYSSELNVNALELDDSALYLCASSLPDTEAFFGQGTRLTVV.

The CDR3 DNA reads as TGTGCCAGCAGCTCCGACAGGAACTACGAGCAGTACTTC. This codes for CASSSDRNYEQYF. J is TRBJ2-7 and V is TRBV11-1; a possible D gene is TRBD1 (6 bases). The CDR3 loop spans 13 amino acids. V was cut by 4 bases and J by 3 bases, with 10 bases left in between. The germline V gene has CDR1 SGHAT and CDR2 FQDESV (reference sequence).

The genes are TRBV5-8 and TRBJ1-4; D not certain. Germline-derived CDR1 and CDR2 are SGHTS and YDEGEE. V shed 6 bases and J shed 3 bases, with 15 bases lying between them. The CDR3 sequence is 15 residues long. CDR3 sequence reads: CASTLGWVANEKLFF. CDR3 nucleotides: TGTGCCAGCACCCTCGGCTGGGTGGCTAATGAAAAACTGTTTTTT.

The rearrangement uses TRBV7-8 and TRBJ1-5, with D hard to call. This CDR3 spans 13 amino acids. Germline V lookup: CDR1 SGHVS, CDR2 FQNEAQ. Trimming shortened V by 4 bases and J by 9 bases, and 13 bases separated the two germline ends. The CDR3 reads CASSSTTLRPQHF. The CDR3 nucleotides are TGTGCCAGCAGCTCGACTACCCTTAGGCCCCAGCATTTT.

J is TRBJ2-7 and V is TRBV5-5; D might be TRBD2 (5 bases). V shed 4 bases and J shed 5 bases, with 16 bases lying between them. The germline CDR1 and CDR2 sequences are SGHKS and YYEKEE (reference sequence). The CDR3 extends over 14 amino acids. Here the CDR3 DNA reads TGTGCCAGCAGCGCCTCCGGGGAAAGGGACGAGCAGTACTTC. It is translated as CASSASGERDEQYF.

The V and J genes are TRBV6-5 and TRBJ2-3; D remains unclear. The germline V and J ends were trimmed by 6 bases and 1 base, with 14 bases remaining between them. Germline V gene sequence: CDR1 MNHEY, CDR2 SVGAGI. This CDR3 is built from 15 residues. CDR3 residues: CASRTSAERTDTQYF. In DNA form, the CDR3 reads TGTGCCAGCAGGACCAGCGCGGAGCGCACAGATACGCAGTATTTT.

The gene calls are TRBV7-9 and TRBJ2-1, with D maybe TRBD2 (6 bases). Between the trimmed V and J ends, which lost 6 bases and 4 bases, there was a span of 28 bases. The CDR3 is 19 residues long. CDR1 and CDR2 (germline): SEHNR, FQNEAQ (reference sequence). CDR3 protein: CASSLVSDGSGLFYNEQFF. DNA of the CDR3: TGTGCCAGCAGTCTCGTAAGTGACGGGAGCGGACTTTTTTACAATGAGCAGTTCTTC.

The chain uses TRBV2 and TRBJ1-4, with a tentative D call TRBD1 (5 bases). The CDR3 is 14 amino acids. V was trimmed by 10 bases and J by 5 bases, leaving 17 bases between them. Germline values: CDR1 SNHLY, CDR2 FYNNEI. Written as DNA, the CDR3 is TGTGCCACCAAACCAAACAGGCTCAATGAAAAACTGTTTTTT. This sequence encodes CATKPNRLNEKLFF.

The V gene is TRBV7-2, the J gene TRBJ2-7; D gene uncertain. Per germline, CDR1 SGHTA and CDR2 FQGNSA. V was trimmed by 2 bases and J by 6 bases, leaving 11 bases between them. There are 13 residues in the CDR3. The CDR3: CASSLKLSGEQYF. The CDR3 DNA sequence: TGTGCCAGCAGCTTAAAACTGAGTGGCGAGCAGTACTTC.

The V call is TRBV28, the J call TRBJ1-4; 7 bases fit TRBD1. The ends lost 6 bases at V and 9 bases at J; junction bases unmatched: 13. Germline assignment: CDR1 MDHEN and CDR2 SYDVKM. This CDR3 comprises 15 residues. The CDR3 nucleotides are TGTGCCAGCAGGCCGCCCGGGACAGCCATCAAAAAACTGTTTTTT. The encoded protein is CASRPPGTAIKKLFF. Combining the CDR3 with reference TRBV28 and TRBJ1-4 gives the whole variable domain DVKVTQSSRYLVKRTGEKVFLECVQDMDHENMFWYRQDPGLGLRLIYFSYDVKMKEKGDIPEGYSVSREKKERFSLILESASTNQTSMYLCASRPPGTAIKKLFFGSGTQLSVL.

The V gene is TRBV2, the J gene TRBJ2-3; D possibly corresponds to TRBD2 (5 bases). Germline V gene lookup returns CDR1 SNHLY and CDR2 FYNNEI. CDR3 length equals 14 residues. Trimming removed 4 bases at V and 5 bases at J, with 13 bases between. The CDR3 DNA sequence: TGTGCCAGCAGTGTAGCTGGAGCGGAAGATACGCAGTATTTT. It translates to CASSVAGAEDTQYF.

The chain uses TRBV10-3 and TRBJ2-3; maybe TRBD1 (6 bases). CDR3 length equals 14 residues. Per the germline V gene, CDR1 is ENHRY and CDR2 is SYGVKD. V lost 8 bases and J 2 bases, leaving 14 bases between the germline ends. CDR3 nucleotides: TGTGCCATCGGGGACAAGGGAGACACAGATACGCAGTATTTT. Protein: CAIGDKGDTDTQYF.

The chain recombines TRBV4-1 with TRBJ1-3; a possible D gene is TRBD1 (5 bases). This CDR3 is 18 amino acids long. V gave up 0 bases and J gave up 0 bases, with 15 bases separating them. Germline V gene data show CDR1 as MGHRA and CDR2 as YSYEKL. The CDR3 loop reads CASSQDRAGNRSGNTIYF. As DNA, the CDR3 is TGCGCCAGCAGCCAAGATAGGGCAGGGAACCGCTCTGGAAACACCATATATTTT.

This chain links TRBV18 with TRBJ2-5; D unresolved. Trimming took off 4 bases at V and 4 bases at J, with 10 bases between the two ends. The CDR3 spans 13 residues. Looked up from germline, CDR1 is KGHSH and CDR2 is LQKENI. As DNA, the CDR3 is TGTGCCAGCTCACAACGGGCCGGAGAGACCCAGTACTTC. This sequence encodes CASSQRAGETQYF.

The chain combines TRBV29-1 with TRBJ2-1, with a possible D match to TRBD2 (5 bases). There are 14 residues in the CDR3. V dropped 1 base and J dropped 1 base, with 8 bases sitting between them. The germline CDR1 and CDR2 sequences are SQVTM and ANQGSEA. CDR3 residues: CSVEGGPSYNEQFF. CDR3 nucleotides: TGCAGCGTTGAAGGCGGGCCTTCCTACAATGAGCAGTTCTTC.

The genes are TRBV7-6 and TRBJ2-7; 10 bases line up with TRBD1. Unmatched junction bases numbered 6, after V lost 1 base and J lost 6 bases. The CDR3 is made up of 15 amino acids. Germline V gene lookup returns CDR1 SGHVS and CDR2 FNYEAQ. CDR3 nucleotide sequence: TGTGCCAGCAGCTTAGGTGGGACAGGGGTGGGCGAGCAGTACTTC. Translating it yields CASSLGGTGVGEQYF.

The chain joins TRBV29-1 to TRBJ2-7; TRBD2 matches at 7 bases. CDR1 and CDR2 from the germline V gene are SQVTM and ANQGSEA. The CDR3 is 13 residues long. V lost 3 bases and J lost 7; bases outside the gene matches: 9. The CDR3 region has the DNA TGCAGCGTTGAGACGCGGCTAGCGGATGAGCAGTACTTC. Protein sequence: CSVETRLADEQYF.

To note about this clone: The identical CDR3 is also encoded by other nucleotide sequences in the sample. The chain recombines TRBV5-8 with TRBJ1-2; weak D call: TRBD1 (5 bases). The CDR3 covers 13 residues. Per the germline V gene, CDR1 is SGHTS and CDR2 is YDEGEE. V lost 0 bases, J lost 5 bases, and 8 bases lay in between. The CDR3 bases are TGTGCCAGCAGCTTGGGCAGGGATTATGGCTACACCTTC. It translates to CASSLGRDYGYTF. Drawing the rest from reference TRBV5-8 and TRBJ1-2, the complete variable domain is EAGVTQSPTHLIKTRGQQATLRCSPISGHTSVYWYQQALGLGLQFLLWYDEGEERNRGNFPPRFSGRQFPNYSSELNVNALELEDSALYLCASSLGRDYGYTFGSGTRLTVV.

The chain is built from TRBV19 and TRBJ2-7, with 9 nucleotides matching TRBD1. The J segment lost 3 bases and the V segment lost 6 bases, leaving 9 bases of the junction unmatched. The V gene's germline CDR1 is LNHDA and CDR2 SQIVND (reference sequence). This CDR3 has 15 residues. CDR3 nucleotide sequence: TGTGCCAGTAGCCCAGCCGGGACAGGGTACTACGAGCAGTACTTC. Residues: CASSPAGTGYYEQYF.

This chain uses TRBV7-9 with TRBJ2-2; the match to TRBD1 covers 9 bases. Germline CDR1 reads SEHNR; CDR2 reads FQNEAQ (reference sequence). This CDR3 has 16 amino acids. Trimming cost V 3 bases and J 0 bases; bases outside gene matches: 2. CDR3 nucleotide sequence: TGTGCCAGCAGCTTGGGACAGGGAACGAACACCGGGGAGCTGTTTTTT. Protein: CASSLGQGTNTGELFF.

CDR3 sequence reads: CASSLSGVTSYEQYF. In nucleotides, the CDR3 is TGCGCCAGCAGTCTTTCCGGGGTAACCTCGTACGAGCAGTACTTC. This rearrangement joins TRBV5-1 to TRBJ2-7; possible D gene TRBD2, 5 bases. This CDR3 comprises 15 residues. V gave up 5 bases and J gave up 4 bases, with 19 bases separating them. In germline, CDR1 is SGHRS, CDR2 YFSETQ. Using reference TRBV5-1 and TRBJ2-7 for the parts outside the CDR3, the full variable domain is KAGVTQTPRYLIKTRGQQVTLSCSPISGHRSVSWYQQTPGQGLQFLFEYFSETQRNKGNFPGRFSGRQFSNSRSEMNVSTLELGDSALYLCASSLSGVTSYEQYFGPGTRLTVT.

The rearrangement joins TRBV2 to TRBJ2-2, with TRBD2 as a possible D gene (5 bases). This CDR3 spans 15 amino acids. Per germline, CDR1 SNHLY and CDR2 FYNNEI. The V gene lost 4 bases and the J gene lost 0 bases, with 9 bases spanning the gap. The CDR3 nucleotides are TGTGCCAGCAGTGTGAAGGGAGCGAACACCGGGGAGCTGTTTTTT. Its translation: CASSVKGANTGELFF. Variable domain in full (rest from reference TRBV2 and TRBJ2-2): EPEVTQTPSHQVTQMGQEVILRCVPISNHLYFYWYRQILGQKVEFLVSFYNNEISEKSEIFDDQFSVERPDGSNFTLKIRSTKLEDSAMYFCASSVKGANTGELFFGEGSRLTVL.

Details on this clone: Other DNA sequences of this sample code for an identical CDR3. The chain recombines TRBV18 with TRBJ2-1; TRBD2 matches 8 bases. The CDR3 sequence is 15 residues long. Germline V gene lookup returns CDR1 KGHSH and CDR2 LQKENI. V lost 6 bases and J lost 4; bases outside the gene matches: 8. The CDR3 loop is CASSLLAGSYNEQFF. The CDR3 nucleotides are TGTGCCAGCTCCCTTCTAGCGGGCTCATACAATGAGCAGTTCTTC.

V is TRBV7-8 and J is TRBJ2-7; D uncertain. The CDR3 length is 14 residues. V lost 4 bases and J lost 2, with 12 bases in between. Germline V gene sequence: CDR1 SGHVS, CDR2 FQNEAQ. This CDR3 reads CASSSKETAYEQYF. CDR3 in DNA: TGTGCCAGCAGCTCAAAGGAAACCGCCTACGAGCAGTACTTC.